This T cell receptor (beta chain) was sequenced in a study of T cell repertoires in cytomegalovirus infection. In the study overall: Public TCR beta signature analysis indicated the presence of both CMV infection and matching HLA type.

MiXCR, run by TCRdb on the reads, gives a single entry per CDR3 protein. The sample holds 550,000 to 700,000 distinct CDR3 sequences, about 40% seen once. The trim removed 5 bases at V and 6 bases at J, leaving 10 bases unmatched. CDR1 is SGHTA and CDR2 is FQGNSA in the germline V gene. CDR3 size: 15 residues. This clonotype was found a few times. Its antigen is undetermined. The chain links TRBV7-2 to TRBJ1-5; 7 bases match TRBD1. Material: cultured PBMCs, obtained from culture after CMV antigen stimulation. The source is a human donor in good health (CMV status not recorded). Some clones in this sample may be carry-over from other donors' samples. CDR3 DNA sequence: TGTGCCAGCAGCCCGCGACAGGGTGTCGGTCAGCCCCAGCATTTT. Translation gives CASSPRQGVGQPQHF.